This TCR beta chain emerged from a study of a mutant IDH1 vaccine in newly diagnosed glioma. Overall study context: Commencement of vaccination occurred 4-6 weeks following radiotherapy alone, or concurrently with temozolomide cycles.

Trimming took 4 bases from V and 0 from J, leaving 13 bases between them. The CDR3 runs to 16 residues. CDR1 and CDR2 (germline): SGHTA, FQGNSA. Assay used: immunoSEQ multiplex PCR; TCRdb lists only in-frame clones, some missing. The table records tens of thousands of clones, 87% of them present only once. Regarding this clone: What it recognizes is unknown.

Time point meaning: week 23, last vaccination. All doses held 300 ug of mutant IDH1 20-mer peptide, with topical imiquimod. The source is a man aged 35 to 55 with glioma. The specimen comprised PBMCs, sampled from a glioma patient whose treatment included an IDH1 peptide vaccine. The chain carries TRBV7-2 and TRBJ1-3; D is unclear. The CDR3 protein is CASSSVAGLSGNTIYF. In DNA, the CDR3 is TGTGCCAGCAGCTCCGTAGCGGGCCTCTCTGGAAACACCATATATTTT.